What follows is one TCR beta chain and its context. Its antigen is undetermined. TCRdb's table, derived via immunoSEQ multiplex PCR, lists solely in-frame clones and lacks some. The sample has roughly 58,000 clones; roughly 87% are singletons. The data belong to a study of lymphopenia after photon versus proton radiotherapy. Broader study findings: Larger post-nadir TCR diversity loss correlated inversely with survival in deceased patients. Photon-treated patients lost naive T cells and TCR diversity; proton-treated stayed stable. Oligoclonal CD8+ Temra expansion after nadir drove photon patients' diversity drop.

Trimming left V 5 bases short and J 8 bases short, with 16 bases between. This CDR3 spans 14 amino acids. The germline V gene encodes CDR1 ENHRY and CDR2 SYGVKD. The genes are TRBV10-3 and TRBJ1-5; tentative D call: TRBD1 (5 bases). The sequence came from an elderly man with esophageal cancer. The sample in question was peripheral blood, obtained from a patient treated with proton-based radiotherapy. CDR3 region: CAISPSGGLEPQHF. The CDR3 coding sequence is TGTGCCATCAGTCCCAGCGGGGGTTTGGAGCCCCAGCATTTT.